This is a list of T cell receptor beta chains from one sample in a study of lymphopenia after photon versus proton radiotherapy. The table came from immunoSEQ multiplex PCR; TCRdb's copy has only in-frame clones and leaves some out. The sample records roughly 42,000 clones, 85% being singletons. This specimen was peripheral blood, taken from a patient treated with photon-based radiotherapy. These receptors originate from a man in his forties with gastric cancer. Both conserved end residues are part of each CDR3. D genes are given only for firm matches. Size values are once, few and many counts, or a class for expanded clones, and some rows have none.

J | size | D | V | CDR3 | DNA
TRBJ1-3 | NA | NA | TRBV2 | CASSTGTHSGNTIYF | TGTGCCAGCAGTACAGGTACTCACTCTGGAAACACCATATATTTT
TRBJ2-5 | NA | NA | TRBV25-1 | CASSEPGDLETQYF | TGTGCCAGCAGTGAGCCAGGAGACTTGGAGACCCAGTACTTC
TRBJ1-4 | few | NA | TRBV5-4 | CASSQDGPNEKLFF | TGTGCCAGCAGCCAGGACGGGCCTAATGAAAAACTGTTTTTT
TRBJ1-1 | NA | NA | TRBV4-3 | CASSQGPGSPLGSTEAFF | TGCGCCAGCAGCCAAGGCCCCGGTAGTCCACTGGGAAGCACTGAAGCTTTCTTT
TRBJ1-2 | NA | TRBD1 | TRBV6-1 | CASSEGDRGYGYTF | TGTGCCAGCAGTGAAGGGGACAGGGGCTATGGCTACACCTTC
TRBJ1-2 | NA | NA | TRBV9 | CASSVGGTNRAHGYTF | TGTGCCAGCAGCGTAGGTGGGACGAACAGGGCTCATGGCTACACCTTC
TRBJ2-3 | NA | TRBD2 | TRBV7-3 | CASSLVAGAADTQYF | TGTGCCAGCAGCTTAGTAGCGGGGGCTGCAGATACGCAGTATTTT
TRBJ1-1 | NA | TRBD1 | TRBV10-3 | CAISSVRDSPIGDTEAFF | TGTGCCATCAGTTCCGTAAGGGACAGCCCCATTGGGGACACTGAAGCTTTCTTT
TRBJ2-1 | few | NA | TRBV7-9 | CASSFREGWGEQFF | TGTGCCAGCAGCTTCAGAGAGGGGTGGGGTGAGCAGTTCTTC
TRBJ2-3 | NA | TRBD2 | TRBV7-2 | CASSLVGGRSTDTQYF | TGTGCCAGCAGCTTAGTTGGCGGGAGAAGCACAGATACGCAGTATTTT
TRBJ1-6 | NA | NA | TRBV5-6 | CASSFRTVYNSPLHF | TGTGCCAGCAGCTTTAGGACAGTCTATAATTCACCCCTCCACTTT